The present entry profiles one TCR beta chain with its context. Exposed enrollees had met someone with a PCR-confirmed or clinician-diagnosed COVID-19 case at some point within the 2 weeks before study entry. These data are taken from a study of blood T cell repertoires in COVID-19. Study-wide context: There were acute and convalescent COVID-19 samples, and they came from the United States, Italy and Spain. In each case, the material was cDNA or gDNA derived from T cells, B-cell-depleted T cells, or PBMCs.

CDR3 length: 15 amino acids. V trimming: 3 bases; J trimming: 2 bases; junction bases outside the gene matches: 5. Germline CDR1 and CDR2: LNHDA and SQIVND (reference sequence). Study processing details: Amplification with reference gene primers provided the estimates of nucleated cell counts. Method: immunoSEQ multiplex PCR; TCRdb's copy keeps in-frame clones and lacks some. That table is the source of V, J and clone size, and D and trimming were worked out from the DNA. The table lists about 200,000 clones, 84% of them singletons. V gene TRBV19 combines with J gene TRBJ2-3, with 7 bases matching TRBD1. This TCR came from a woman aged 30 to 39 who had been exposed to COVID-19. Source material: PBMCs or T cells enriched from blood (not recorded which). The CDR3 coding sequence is TGTGCCAGTAGTATGACAGGGTCTACCACAGATACGCAGTATTTT. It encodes CASSMTGSTTDTQYF.